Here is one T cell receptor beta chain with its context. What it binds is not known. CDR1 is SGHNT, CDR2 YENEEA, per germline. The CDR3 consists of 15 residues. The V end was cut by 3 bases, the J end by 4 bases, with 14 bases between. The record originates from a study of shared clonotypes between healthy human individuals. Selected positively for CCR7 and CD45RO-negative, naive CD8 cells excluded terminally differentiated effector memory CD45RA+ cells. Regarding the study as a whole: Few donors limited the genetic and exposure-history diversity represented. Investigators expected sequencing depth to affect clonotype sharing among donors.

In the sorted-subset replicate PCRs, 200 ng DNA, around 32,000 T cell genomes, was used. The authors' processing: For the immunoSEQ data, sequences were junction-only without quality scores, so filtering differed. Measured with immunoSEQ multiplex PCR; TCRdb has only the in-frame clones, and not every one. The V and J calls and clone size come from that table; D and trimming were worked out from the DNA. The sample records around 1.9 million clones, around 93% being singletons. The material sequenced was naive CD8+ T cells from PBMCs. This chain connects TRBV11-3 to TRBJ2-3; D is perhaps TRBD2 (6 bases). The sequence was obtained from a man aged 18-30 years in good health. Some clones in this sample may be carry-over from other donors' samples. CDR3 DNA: TGTGCCAGCAGCTTTGGGGGAGGAGTCGCAGATACGCAGTATTTT. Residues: CASSFGGGVADTQYF.